The 6 T cell receptor beta chains below come from one sample, sequenced in a study of blood T cell repertoires in COVID-19. Here immunoSEQ multiplex PCR was the method, and the copy in TCRdb shows in-frame clones only, minus some. The sample yields 180,000 or so clones, more than 75% seen once. Sequencing was done on a sample of peripheral blood. The receptor source for this set is a man between 18 and 35 years old with active or convalescent COVID-19.

The chain carries TRBV6-4 and TRBJ2-1; possible D gene TRBD2, 7 bases. The germline V and J ends were trimmed by 2 bases and 4 bases, with 12 bases remaining between them. CDR3 length: 15 amino acids. Germline CDR1 is MRHNA and CDR2 is SNTAGT. Here the CDR3 reads CASSDVAGAYNEQFF. CDR3 bases: TGTGCCAGCAGTGACGTTGCGGGGGCTTACAATGAGCAGTTCTTC.

This chain links TRBV6-5 with TRBJ2-5, with 10 bases aligning to TRBD2. The V gene end was trimmed by 2 bases and the J gene end by 2 bases; junction bases not matched to a gene: 2. The length of the CDR3 is 15 residues. CDR1 and CDR2 from the germline V gene are MNHEY and SVGAGI. In nucleotides, the CDR3 is TGTGCCAGCAGTTACGGTAGCGGGGGGCAAGAGACCCAGTACTTC. Translated: CASSYGSGGQETQYF.

The chain couples TRBV7-9 to TRBJ1-4; unclear D gene. V was pared by 5 bases and J by 7 bases, with 14 bases between. Germline-derived CDR1 and CDR2 are SEHNR and FQNEAQ (reference sequence). The CDR3 has 14 amino acids. The CDR3 bases are TGTGCCAGCAGCGAGGGTGGGTTGCGTGAAAAACTGTTTTTT. This encodes CASSEGGLREKLFF. The full variable domain, with the rest looked up from reference TRBV7-9 and TRBJ1-4, is DTGVSQNPRHKITKRGQNVTFRCDPISEHNRLYWYRQTLGQGPEFLTYFQNEAQLEKSRLLSDRFSAERPKGSFSTLEIQRTEQGDSAMYLCASSEGGLREKLFFGSGTQLSVL.

The genes are TRBV2 and TRBJ1-1, with 10 bases lining up with TRBD1. This CDR3 has 13 amino acids. Germline lookup yields CDR1 SNHLY and CDR2 FYNNEI. J lost 11 bases, V lost 6 bases, and 9 bases had no gene match. DNA of the CDR3: TGTGCCAGCAGCGACAGGGGGCAAGTGCGGGCTTTCTTT. Translated: CASSDRGQVRAFF.

The chain recombines TRBV7-8 with TRBJ2-1; D is unclear. Germline V CDR1 and CDR2: SGHVS, FQNEAQ. Trimming shortened V by 3 bases and J by 3 bases, and 6 bases separated the two germline ends. The CDR3 is 13 amino acids. The CDR3: CASSFRSYNEQFF. The CDR3 coding sequence is TGTGCCAGCAGCTTTCGCAGCTACAATGAGCAGTTCTTC.

This clone showed up just a few times. The chain has TRBV11-2 and TRBJ1-6; no clear D gene. The CDR3 consists of 14 residues. Germline CDR1 is SGHAT and CDR2 is FQNNGV. Between the trimmed V and J ends, which lost 3 bases and 10 bases, there was a span of 13 bases. The CDR3 nucleotides read TGTGCCAGCAGCTTTAACCGGGGTGGATCACCCCTCCACTTT. Translation gives CASSFNRGGSPLHF.